This T cell receptor (beta chain) was documented in a study of shared clonotypes between healthy human individuals. General study findings and limits: Four donors had roughly 5% of their naive CD4 clonotypes in common. Rarefaction showed that sequencing of sorted subsets was incomplete (despite large depth).

Sequenced by immunoSEQ multiplex PCR; TCRdb stores in-frame clones only, minus some. The sample has about 1.5 million clones; nearly 99% are singletons. Regarding this clone: The target antigen is unknown.

The sequencing input was naive CD4+ T cells sorted from blood. Subset defined: CD45RA+ positively selected. This TCR came from a man younger than 40 in good health.

CDR3 sequence (DNA): TGTGCCAGCGGGACAGCTTATAGCAATCAGCCCCAGCATTTT. This gives the protein CASGTAYSNQPQHF. This chain connects TRBV28 to TRBJ1-5; 7 bases map to TRBD1. Per germline, CDR1 MDHEN and CDR2 SYDVKM. V lost 8 bases and J lost 0; bases outside the gene matches: 4. This CDR3 contains 14 residues.